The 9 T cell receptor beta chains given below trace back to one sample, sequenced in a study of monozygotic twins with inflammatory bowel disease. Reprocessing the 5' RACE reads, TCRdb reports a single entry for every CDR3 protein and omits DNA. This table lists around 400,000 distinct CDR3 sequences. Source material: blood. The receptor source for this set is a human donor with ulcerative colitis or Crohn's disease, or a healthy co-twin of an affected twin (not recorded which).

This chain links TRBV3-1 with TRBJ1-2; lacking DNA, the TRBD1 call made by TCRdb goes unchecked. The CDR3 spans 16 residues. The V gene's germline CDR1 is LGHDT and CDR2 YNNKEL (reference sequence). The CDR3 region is CASSQDAREPLYGYTF.

The chain's CDR3 is CASSRTQGNEQFF. J is TRBJ2-1 and V is TRBV11-3; without DNA, the TCRdb call of TRBD1 cannot be checked. Germline V gives CDR1 SGHNT, CDR2 YENEEA. The CDR3 runs 13 residues.

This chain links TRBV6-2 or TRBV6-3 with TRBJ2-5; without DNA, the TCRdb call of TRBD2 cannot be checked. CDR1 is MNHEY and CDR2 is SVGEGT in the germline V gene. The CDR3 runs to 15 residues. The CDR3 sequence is CASSILAGGPETQYF.

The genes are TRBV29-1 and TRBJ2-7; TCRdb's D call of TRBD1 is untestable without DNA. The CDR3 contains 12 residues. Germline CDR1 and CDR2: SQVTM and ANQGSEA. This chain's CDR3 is CSFMTGGYEQYF.

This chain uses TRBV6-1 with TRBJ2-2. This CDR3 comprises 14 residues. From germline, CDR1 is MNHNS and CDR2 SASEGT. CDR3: CATARLIVTGELFF.

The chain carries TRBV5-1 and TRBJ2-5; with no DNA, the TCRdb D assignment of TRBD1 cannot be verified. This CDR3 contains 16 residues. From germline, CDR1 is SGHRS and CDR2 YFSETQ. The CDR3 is CASSPPEGAMGETQYF. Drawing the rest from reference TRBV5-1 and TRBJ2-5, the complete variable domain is KAGVTQTPRYLIKTRGQQVTLSCSPISGHRSVSWYQQTPGQGLQFLFEYFSETQRNKGNFPGRFSGRQFSNSRSEMNVSTLELGDSALYLCASSPPEGAMGETQYFGPGTRLLVL.

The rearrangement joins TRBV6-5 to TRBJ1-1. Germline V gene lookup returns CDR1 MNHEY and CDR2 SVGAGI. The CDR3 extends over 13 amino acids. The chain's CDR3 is CASLATLNTEAFF.

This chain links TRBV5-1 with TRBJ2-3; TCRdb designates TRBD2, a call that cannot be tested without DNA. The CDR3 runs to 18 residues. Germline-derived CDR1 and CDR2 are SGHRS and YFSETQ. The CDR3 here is CASSLRTSGGPNTDTQYF.

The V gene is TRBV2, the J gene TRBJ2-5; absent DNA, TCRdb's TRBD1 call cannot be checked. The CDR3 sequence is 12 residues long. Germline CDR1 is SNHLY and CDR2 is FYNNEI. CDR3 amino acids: CANRQGEETQYF.